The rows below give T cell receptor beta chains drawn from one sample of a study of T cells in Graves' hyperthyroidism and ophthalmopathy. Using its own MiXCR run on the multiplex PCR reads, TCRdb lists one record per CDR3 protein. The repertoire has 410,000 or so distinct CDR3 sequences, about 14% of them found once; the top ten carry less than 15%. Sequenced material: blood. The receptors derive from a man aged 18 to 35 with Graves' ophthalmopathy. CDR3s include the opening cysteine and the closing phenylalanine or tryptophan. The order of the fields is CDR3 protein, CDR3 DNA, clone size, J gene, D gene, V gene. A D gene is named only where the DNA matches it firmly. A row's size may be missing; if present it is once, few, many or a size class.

CASSSPGQGYEQFF | TGTGCCAGCAGTTCCCCGGGACAGGGCTATGAGCAGTTCTTC | - | TRBJ2-1 | TRBD1 | TRBV12-3/TRBV12-4
CASTEVSYEQYF | TGTGCCAGCACGGAGGTAAGCTACGAGCAGTACTTC | many | TRBJ2-7 | - | TRBV2
CASSLAGGPPDTQYF | TGTGCCAGCAGCTTGGCGGGGGGGCCCCCAGATACGCAGTATTTT | few | TRBJ2-3 | TRBD2 | TRBV7-3
CASSPGGGLYEQYF | TGCGCCAGCAGCCCCGGGGGTGGACTCTACGAGCAGTACTTC | many | TRBJ2-7 | - | TRBV5-1
CASSQNPGLAGGSTGELFF | TGTGCCAGCAGCCAAAATCCGGGACTAGCGGGGGGATCAACCGGGGAGCTGTTTTTT | - | TRBJ2-2 | TRBD2 | TRBV3-1
CASTPAGGPYEQYF | TGTGCCAGCACCCCCGCGGGGGGCCCCTACGAGCAGTACTTC | - | TRBJ2-7 | TRBD2 | TRBV28
CASNSQWGSGANVLTF | TGTGCCAGCAACTCCCAGTGGGGGTCTGGGGCCAACGTCCTGACTTTC | many | TRBJ2-6 | - | TRBV7-8
CASTQGGRHSYEQYF | TGTGCCAGCACCCAGGGGGGGAGGCACTCCTACGAGCAGTACTTC | few | TRBJ2-7 | - | TRBV7-9
CASSLRALRDTQYF | TGTGCCAGCAGCTTAAGGGCCTTACGGGATACGCAGTATTTT | many | TRBJ2-3 | - | TRBV11-3
CASSYKAGDNSPLHF | TGTGCCAGCAGTTACAAGGCAGGGGATAATTCACCCCTCCACTTT | - | TRBJ1-6 | - | TRBV6-5
CASSQEPGGAHEQFF | TGTGCCAGCAGCCAAGAACCCGGGGGGGCGCATGAGCAGTTCTTC | few | TRBJ2-1 | TRBD2 | TRBV3-1
CASSYGSGDYEQYF | TGTGCCAGCAGTTACGGGTCCGGCGACTACGAGCAGTACTTC | many | TRBJ2-7 | - | TRBV6-6
CASSVGYRGDGEKLFF | TGCGCCAGCAGCGTAGGATACAGGGGAGATGGGGAAAAACTGTTTTTT | few | TRBJ1-4 | TRBD1 | TRBV5-1
CASSLSVYAPGGFSYGYTF | TGTGCCAGCAGTTTATCGGTATATGCCCCAGGGGGGTTCAGCTATGGCTACACCTTC | many | TRBJ1-2 | TRBD1 | TRBV27
CASSYSGTGGGVSPLHF | TGTGCCAGCAGTTACTCAGGGACAGGGGGCGGGGTTTCACCCCTCCACTTT | few | TRBJ1-6 | TRBD1 | TRBV6-5
CSVTGADNYGYTF | TGCAGCGTGACAGGGGCCGATAACTATGGCTACACCTTC | many | TRBJ1-2 | TRBD1 | TRBV29-1
CASSLGVAGSRETQYF | TGTGCCAGCAGCCTGGGGGTAGCGGGGAGCCGAGAGACCCAGTACTTC | - | TRBJ2-5 | TRBD2 | TRBV6-1
CASTSSGEGKNIQYF | TGTGCCAGTACCAGTAGTGGGGAGGGCAAAAACATTCAGTACTTC | - | TRBJ2-4 | TRBD2 | TRBV19
CASSRQDFSTDTQYF | TGTGCCAGCAGCCGACAGGATTTTAGCACAGATACGCAGTATTTT | many | TRBJ2-3 | - | TRBV7-2
CASSYSSSPGTDTQYF | TGTGCCAGCAGTTACTCCAGCTCCCCGGGCACAGATACGCAGTATTTT | many | TRBJ2-3 | - | TRBV6-2/TRBV6-3
CSASTGGTDNEQFF | TGCAGTGCTAGTACGGGAGGTACCGATAATGAGCAGTTCTTC | many | TRBJ2-1 | TRBD2 | TRBV20-1
CASTRTATYEQYF | TGCGCCAGCACCAGGACGGCTACCTACGAGCAGTACTTC | - | TRBJ2-7 | - | TRBV10-2
CASSGGQTYNEQFF | TGCGCCAGCAGCGGGGGACAAACGTACAATGAGCAGTTCTTC | few | TRBJ2-1 | - | TRBV5-1
CSARIVQDNSPLHF | TGCAGTGCTAGAATTGTCCAGGATAATTCACCCCTCCACTTT | once | TRBJ1-6 | - | TRBV20-1
CASSIATTPDTQYF | TGTGCCAGCAGTATAGCTACCACGCCAGATACGCAGTATTTT | many | TRBJ2-3 | - | TRBV28
CASSGDASSYEQYF | TGTGCCAGCAGCGGGGACGCCAGCTCCTACGAGCAGTACTTC | many | TRBJ2-7 | - | TRBV11-2
CASSRGLAGIYNEQLF | TGTGCCAGCAGCCGAGGACTAGCGGGAATCTACAATGAGCAGCTCTTC | - | TRBJ2-1 | TRBD2 | TRBV11-3
CSVGEGNTIYF | TGCAGCGTCGGTGAGGGAAACACCATATATTTT | few | TRBJ1-3 | - | TRBV29-1
CASSDRGGETQYF | TGTGCCAGCAGCGACAGGGGGGGGGAGACCCAGTACTTC | - | TRBJ2-5 | TRBD1 | TRBV7-9
CASMLGRASDEQYF | TGTGCCAGCATGTTAGGCAGGGCTTCGGACGAGCAGTACTTC | many | TRBJ2-7 | - | TRBV12-3/TRBV12-4
CASSQGPREKLTGELFF | TGCGCCAGCAGCCAAGGACCGCGGGAGAAGCTCACCGGGGAGCTGTTTTTT | once | TRBJ2-2 | TRBD2 | TRBV4-3
CASSPPNRESGELFF | TGTGCCAGCTCACCACCGAATCGGGAATCCGGGGAGCTGTTTTTT | few | TRBJ2-2 | - | TRBV18
CASSLGWGLSNQPQHF | TGTGCCAGCAGCTTAGGATGGGGGCTTAGCAATCAGCCCCAGCATTTT | - | TRBJ1-5 | - | TRBV7-6
CASSYSVAGGDNEQFF | TGTGCCAGCAGTTACTCGGTAGCGGGGGGGGACAATGAGCAGTTCTTC | many | TRBJ2-1 | TRBD2 | TRBV6-6
CASSRGASYGYTF | TGCGCCAGCAGCCGAGGAGCCAGCTATGGCTACACCTTC | many | TRBJ1-2 | - | TRBV5-1
CASSLENPGTKTEAFF | TGCGCCAGCAGCTTGGAAAACCCTGGGACGAAGACTGAAGCTTTCTTT | many | TRBJ1-1 | - | TRBV5-1
CASSQQTGSYGYTF | TGTGCCAGCAGCCAACAGACAGGATCCTATGGCTACACCTTC | many | TRBJ1-2 | - | TRBV3-1
CASRYLTGVNQPQHF | TGTGCCAGTAGATATTTGACAGGGGTCAATCAGCCCCAGCATTTT | - | TRBJ1-5 | TRBD1 | TRBV19
CSAYSVGGGYEQYF | TGCAGTGCCTACTCGGTAGGCGGGGGCTACGAGCAGTACTTC | many | TRBJ2-7 | TRBD2 | TRBV20-1
CASSLRGGGQETQYF | TGCGCCAGCAGCTTAAGGGGGGGCGGCCAAGAGACCCAGTACTTC | few | TRBJ2-5 | - | TRBV5-1
CASSATPTGLQETQYF | TGCGCCAGCAGCGCGACACCGACAGGGCTTCAAGAGACCCAGTACTTC | many | TRBJ2-5 | TRBD1 | TRBV5-1
CASSPLTSGPEQFF | TGTGCCAGCAGCCCATTGACTAGCGGGCCTGAGCAGTTCTTC | many | TRBJ2-1 | TRBD2 | TRBV3-1
CASSSATSPGGYTF | TGTGCCAGCAGTTCAGCCACTTCCCCTGGGGGCTACACCTTC | many | TRBJ1-2 | - | TRBV28
CASSRVRQASTDTQYF | TGTGCCAGCAGTAGAGTCAGACAGGCTAGCACAGATACGCAGTATTTT | many | TRBJ2-3 | - | TRBV28
CASSQTRGVGQPQHF | TGTGCCAGCAGCCAAACTCGAGGGGTCGGACAGCCCCAGCATTTT | many | TRBJ1-5 | - | TRBV3-1
CASSTTGGKLFF | TGTGCCAGCAGTACAACAGGGGGAAAACTGTTTTTT | - | TRBJ1-4 | TRBD1 | TRBV12-3/TRBV12-4
CASSWTGPGQETQYF | TGTGCCAGCAGTTGGACGGGCCCCGGCCAAGAGACCCAGTACTTC | many | TRBJ2-5 | - | TRBV27
CASRQDRGRGWGSPLHF | TGTGCCAGCCGGCAGGATAGGGGCCGCGGATGGGGTTCACCCCTCCACTTT | - | TRBJ1-6 | - | TRBV27
CASSLRPGAFPEQFF | TGCGCCAGCAGCTTGCGTCCGGGGGCGTTCCCTGAGCAGTTCTTC | many | TRBJ2-1 | - | TRBV5-1
CASSDDALRPYNEQFF | TGTGCCAGCAGTGATGACGCTTTGAGACCCTACAATGAGCAGTTCTTC | many | TRBJ2-1 | - | TRBV6-1
CASIRAGGSDTGELFF | TGTGCCAGTATTAGAGCGGGAGGATCGGACACCGGGGAGCTGTTTTTT | few | TRBJ2-2 | TRBD2 | TRBV19
CSVPSGAAETQYF | TGCAGCGTCCCGAGCGGAGCAGCAGAGACCCAGTACTTC | many | TRBJ2-5 | - | TRBV29-1
CASSPGQGISPLHF | TGCGCCAGCAGCCCGGGACAGGGTATCTCACCCCTCCACTTT | many | TRBJ1-6 | TRBD1 | TRBV5-1
CASTRTGGETEAFF | TGTGCCAGCACCCGGACGGGGGGAGAGACTGAAGCTTTCTTT | - | TRBJ1-1 | - | TRBV6-1
CASSTLAGGAYEQFF | TGTGCCAGCAGCACACTAGCGGGAGGGGCCTATGAGCAGTTCTTC | many | TRBJ2-1 | TRBD2 | TRBV11-2
CASSRMDSIYGYTF | TGTGCCAGCAGTAGGATGGACAGCATCTATGGCTACACCTTC | - | TRBJ1-2 | - | TRBV10-3